This entry lists 7 T cell receptor beta chains sequenced from one sample in a study of blood T cell repertoires in COVID-19. The protocol was immunoSEQ multiplex PCR, while the TCRdb copy is restricted to in-frame clones and leaves out a portion. Here the sample spans about 250,000 clones, roughly 86% being singletons. The sample comprised peripheral blood. These receptors all stem from a woman aged 60 to 75 who had recovered from COVID-19.

This rearrangement joins TRBV11-3 to TRBJ2-2; TRBD1 might be the D (5 bases). V lost 5 bases to trimming and J lost 5 bases, with 9 bases between them. This CDR3 region has 13 residues. From germline, CDR1 is SGHNT and CDR2 YENEEA. CDR3 coding DNA: TGTGCCAGCAGCCCCAGGGTAACCGGGGAGCTGTTTTTT. Amino acids: CASSPRVTGELFF.

The rearrangement links TRBV4-2 to TRBJ1-4; 9 bases map to TRBD1. CDR3 length: 18 residues. CDR1 and CDR2 (germline): LGHNA, YNFKEQ. The trim removed 3 bases at V and 2 bases at J, leaving 10 bases unmatched. CDR3 protein: CASSHPYRGPSTNEKLFF. CDR3 coding DNA: TGTGCCAGCAGCCATCCTTACAGGGGGCCGTCGACTAATGAAAAACTGTTTTTT.

This rearrangement joins TRBV3-1 (or the pseudogene TRBV3-2) to TRBJ1-4; possibly TRBD1 for D (5 bases). Germline V CDR1 and CDR2: LGHDT, YNNKEL (reference sequence). The CDR3 consists of 15 residues. Deletions cut 1 base from V and 8 bases from J, with 14 bases between. The CDR3 loop reads CASSQGPGGREKLFF. The CDR3 nucleotides read TGTGCCAGCAGCCAAGGCCCGGGGGGGAGGGAAAAACTGTTTTTT.

The chain has TRBV3-1 (or the pseudogene TRBV3-2) and TRBJ2-5; TRBD2 aligns across 8 bases. Germline V gene data show CDR1 as LGHDT and CDR2 as YNNKEL (reference sequence). The CDR3 loop spans 15 amino acids. Trimming removed 4 bases from V and 5 bases from J; junction bases left unmatched: 9. The CDR3 region has the DNA TGTGCCAGCAGCCTCCCAATAGCGGGGCTGGAGACCCAGTACTTC. Translation gives CASSLPIAGLETQYF.

This chain uses TRBV19 with TRBJ2-5, with 10 bases aligning to TRBD2. The length of the CDR3 is 16 residues. The J segment lost 2 bases and the V segment lost 6 bases, leaving 9 bases of the junction unmatched. Germline V gene data show CDR1 as LNHDA and CDR2 as SQIVND (reference sequence). For the CDR3, the DNA is TGTGCCAGTAGGGATGCAGCGGGGGGGCCTCAAGAGACCCAGTACTTC. Translating gives CASRDAAGGPQETQYF.

The rearrangement uses TRBV3-1 (or the pseudogene TRBV3-2) and TRBJ1-4; unclear D gene. Per germline, CDR1 LGHDT and CDR2 YNNKEL (reference sequence). Trimming took off 5 bases at V and 8 bases at J, with 15 bases between the two ends. CDR3 length equals 14 residues. DNA for the CDR3: TGTGCCAGCAGCTTGGGCTCCAAATGGGAAAAACTGTTTTTT. Amino acids: CASSLGSKWEKLFF.

This clone was counted between two and nine times. J is TRBJ1-5 and V is TRBV4-1, with a tentative D call TRBD1 (6 bases). This CDR3 has 15 residues. The ends were cut back, 1 base at V and 5 bases at J, with 12 bases in the middle. Germline V lookup: CDR1 MGHRA, CDR2 YSYEKL. The CDR3 loop reads CASSQAPGAYQPQHF. CDR3 DNA sequence: TGCGCCAGCAGCCAAGCGCCAGGGGCATATCAGCCCCAGCATTTT.